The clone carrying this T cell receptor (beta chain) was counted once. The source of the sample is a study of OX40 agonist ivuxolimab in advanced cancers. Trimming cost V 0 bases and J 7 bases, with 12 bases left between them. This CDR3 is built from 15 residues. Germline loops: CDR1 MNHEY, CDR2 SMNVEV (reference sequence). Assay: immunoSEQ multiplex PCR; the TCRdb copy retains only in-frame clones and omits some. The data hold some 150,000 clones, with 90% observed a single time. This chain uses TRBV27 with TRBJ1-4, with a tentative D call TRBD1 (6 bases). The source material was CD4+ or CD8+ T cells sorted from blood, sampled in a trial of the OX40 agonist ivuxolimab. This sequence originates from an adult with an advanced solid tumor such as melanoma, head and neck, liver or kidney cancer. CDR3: CASSLSSGAVEKLFF. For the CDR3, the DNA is TGTGCCAGCAGTTTATCGTCGGGGGCGGTTGAAAAACTGTTTTTT.